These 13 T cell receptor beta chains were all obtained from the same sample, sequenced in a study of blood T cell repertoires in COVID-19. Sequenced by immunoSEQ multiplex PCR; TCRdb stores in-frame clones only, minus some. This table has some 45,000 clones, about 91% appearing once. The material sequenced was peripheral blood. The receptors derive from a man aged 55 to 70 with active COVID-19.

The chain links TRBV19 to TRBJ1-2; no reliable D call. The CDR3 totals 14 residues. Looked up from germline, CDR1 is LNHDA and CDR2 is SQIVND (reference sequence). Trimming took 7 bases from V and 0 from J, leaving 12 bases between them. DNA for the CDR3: TGTGCCAGTAAGGAGGATCCGGCTAACTATGGCTACACCTTC. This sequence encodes CASKEDPANYGYTF.

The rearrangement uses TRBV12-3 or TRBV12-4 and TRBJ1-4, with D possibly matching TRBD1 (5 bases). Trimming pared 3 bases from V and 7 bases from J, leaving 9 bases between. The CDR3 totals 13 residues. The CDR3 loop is CASSFRVGEKLFF. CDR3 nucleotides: TGTGCCAGCAGTTTCAGGGTCGGTGAAAAACTGTTTTTT.

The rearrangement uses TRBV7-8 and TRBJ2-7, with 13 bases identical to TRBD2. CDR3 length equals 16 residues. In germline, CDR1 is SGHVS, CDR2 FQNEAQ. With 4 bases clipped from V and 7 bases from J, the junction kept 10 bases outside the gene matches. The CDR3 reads CASSSQGLAGRGEQYF. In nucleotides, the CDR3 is TGTGCCAGCAGCTCCCAGGGACTAGCGGGGCGGGGAGAGCAGTACTTC.

Here the CDR3 reads CASSQDPYQETQYF. As DNA, the CDR3 is TGTGCCAGCAGCCAAGATCCCTACCAAGAGACCCAGTACTTC. The rearrangement joins TRBV4-2 to TRBJ2-5; D is unresolved. Trimming took 0 bases from V and 0 from J, leaving 5 bases between them. Per the germline V gene, CDR1 is LGHNA and CDR2 is YNFKEQ. This CDR3 comprises 14 residues.

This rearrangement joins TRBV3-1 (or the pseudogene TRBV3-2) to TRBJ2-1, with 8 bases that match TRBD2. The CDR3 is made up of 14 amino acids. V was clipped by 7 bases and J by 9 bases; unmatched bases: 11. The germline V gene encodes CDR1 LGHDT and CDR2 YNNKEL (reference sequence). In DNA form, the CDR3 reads TGTGCCAGCATGCTCCGGGGGGGCTGGGGTGAGCAGTTCTTC. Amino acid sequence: CASMLRGGWGEQFF.

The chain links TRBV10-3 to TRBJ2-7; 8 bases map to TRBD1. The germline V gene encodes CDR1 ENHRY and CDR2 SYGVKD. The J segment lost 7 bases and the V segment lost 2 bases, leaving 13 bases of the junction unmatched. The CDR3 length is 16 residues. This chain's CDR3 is CAISESSGGEEGEQYF. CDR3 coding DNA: TGTGCCATCAGTGAGAGTTCAGGGGGCGAAGAGGGTGAGCAGTACTTC.

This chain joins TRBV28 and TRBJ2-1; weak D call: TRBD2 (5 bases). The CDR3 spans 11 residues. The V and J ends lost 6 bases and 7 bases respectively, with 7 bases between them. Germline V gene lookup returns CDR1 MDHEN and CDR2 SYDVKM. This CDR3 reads CASSRRNEQFF. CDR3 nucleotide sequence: TGTGCCAGCAGCCGGAGGAATGAGCAGTTCTTC.

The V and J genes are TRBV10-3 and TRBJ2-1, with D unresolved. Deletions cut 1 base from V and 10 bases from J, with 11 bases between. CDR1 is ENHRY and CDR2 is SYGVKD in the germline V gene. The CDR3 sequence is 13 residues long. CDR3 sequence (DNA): TGTGCCATCAGTGAGTTGGTGGAGAAGGAGCAGTTCTTC. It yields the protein CAISELVEKEQFF.

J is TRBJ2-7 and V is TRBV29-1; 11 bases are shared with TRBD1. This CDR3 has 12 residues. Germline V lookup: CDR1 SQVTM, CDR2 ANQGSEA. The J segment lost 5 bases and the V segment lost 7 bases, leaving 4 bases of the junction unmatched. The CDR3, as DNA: TGCAGCGCAGGACAGGGGGCGAACGAGCAGTACTTC. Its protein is CSAGQGANEQYF.

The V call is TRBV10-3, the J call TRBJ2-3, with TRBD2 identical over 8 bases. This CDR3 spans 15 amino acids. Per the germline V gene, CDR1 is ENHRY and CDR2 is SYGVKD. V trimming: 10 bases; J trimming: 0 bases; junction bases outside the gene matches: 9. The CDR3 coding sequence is TGTGCCACCAATTCACAGCGGGAGAGCACAGATACGCAGTATTTT. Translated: CATNSQRESTDTQYF.

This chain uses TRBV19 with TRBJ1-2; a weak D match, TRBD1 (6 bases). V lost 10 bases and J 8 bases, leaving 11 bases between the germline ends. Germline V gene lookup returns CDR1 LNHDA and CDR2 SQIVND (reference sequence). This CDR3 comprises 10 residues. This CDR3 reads CATSGDGYTF. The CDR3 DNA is TGTGCCACCTCAGGGGACGGCTACACCTTC.

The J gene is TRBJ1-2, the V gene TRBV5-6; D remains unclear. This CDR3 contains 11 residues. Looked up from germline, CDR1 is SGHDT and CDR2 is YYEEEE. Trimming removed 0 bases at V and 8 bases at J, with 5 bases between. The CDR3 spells CASSLGQGYTF. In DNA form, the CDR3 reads TGTGCCAGCAGCTTGGGGCAGGGCTACACCTTC.

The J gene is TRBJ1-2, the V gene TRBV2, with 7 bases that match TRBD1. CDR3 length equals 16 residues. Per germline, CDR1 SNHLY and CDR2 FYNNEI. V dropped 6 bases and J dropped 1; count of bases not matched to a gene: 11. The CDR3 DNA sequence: TGTGCCAGCAGACCCGGGACAGTTAATATTAACTATGGCTACACCTTC. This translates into CASRPGTVNINYGYTF.